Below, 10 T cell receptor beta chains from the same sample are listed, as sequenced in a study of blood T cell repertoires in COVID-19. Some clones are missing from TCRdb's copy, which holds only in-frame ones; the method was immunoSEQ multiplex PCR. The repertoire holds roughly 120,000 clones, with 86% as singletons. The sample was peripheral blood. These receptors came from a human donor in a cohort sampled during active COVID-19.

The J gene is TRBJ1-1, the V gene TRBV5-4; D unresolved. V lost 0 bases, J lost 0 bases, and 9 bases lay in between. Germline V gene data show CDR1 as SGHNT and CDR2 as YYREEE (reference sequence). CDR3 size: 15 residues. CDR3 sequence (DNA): TGTGCCAGCAGCTTGGGCGCGGGGATGAACACTGAAGCTTTCTTT. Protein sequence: CASSLGAGMNTEAFF.

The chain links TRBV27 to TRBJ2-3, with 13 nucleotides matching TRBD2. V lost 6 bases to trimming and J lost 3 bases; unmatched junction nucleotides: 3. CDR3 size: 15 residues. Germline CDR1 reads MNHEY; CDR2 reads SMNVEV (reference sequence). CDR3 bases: TGTGCCAGCAGGACTAGCGGGAGGAGGACAGATACGCAGTATTTT. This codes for CASRTSGRRTDTQYF.

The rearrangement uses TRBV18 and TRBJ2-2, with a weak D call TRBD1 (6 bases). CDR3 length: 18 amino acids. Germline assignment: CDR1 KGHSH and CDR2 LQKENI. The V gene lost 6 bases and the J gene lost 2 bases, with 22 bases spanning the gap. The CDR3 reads CASSLQSGTTSNTGELFF. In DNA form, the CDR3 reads TGTGCCAGCTCCCTTCAGTCAGGGACAACCTCCAACACCGGGGAGCTGTTTTTT. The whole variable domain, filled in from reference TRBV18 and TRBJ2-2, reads NAGVMQNPRHLVRRRGQEARLRCSPMKGHSHVYWYRQLPEEGLKFMVYLQKENIIDESGMPKERFSAEFPKEGPSILRIQQVVRGDSAAYFCASSLQSGTTSNTGELFFGEGSRLTVL.

The DNA of the CDR3 is TGTGCTAGTGGTTTGTACCGGGGGACAGGACTTATCTCCTACAATGAGCAGTTCTTC. Translation: CASGLYRGTGLISYNEQFF. V usage is TRBV12-5 and J usage is TRBJ2-1, with 8 bases matching TRBD1. The junction had 12 bases not matched to a gene; V was cut back by 2 bases and J by 0 bases. This CDR3 is 19 amino acids long. Looked up from germline, CDR1 is LGHNT and CDR2 is FRNRAP.

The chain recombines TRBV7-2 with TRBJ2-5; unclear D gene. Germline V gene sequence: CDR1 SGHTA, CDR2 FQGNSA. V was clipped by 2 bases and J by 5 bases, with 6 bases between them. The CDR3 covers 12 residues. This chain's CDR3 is CASSLISETQYF. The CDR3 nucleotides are TGTGCCAGCAGCTTAATTAGCGAGACCCAGTACTTC.

The CDR3 DNA is TGTGCCAGCAGCTTAGCGGCAGGGAGGGATCAGCCCCAGCATTTT. This translates into CASSLAAGRDQPQHF. V usage is TRBV7-9 and J usage is TRBJ1-5, with D perhaps matching TRBD1 (5 bases). This CDR3 contains 15 residues. V lost 0 bases and J 5 bases, leaving 11 bases between the germline ends. Germline CDR1 and CDR2: SEHNR and FQNEAQ (reference sequence).

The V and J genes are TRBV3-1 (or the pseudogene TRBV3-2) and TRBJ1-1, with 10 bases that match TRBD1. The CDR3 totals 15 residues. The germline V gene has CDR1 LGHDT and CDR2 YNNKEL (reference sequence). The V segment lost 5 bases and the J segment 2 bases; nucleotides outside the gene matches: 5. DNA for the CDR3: TGTGCCAGCAGCGGACGGGACAGGGGAAACACTGAAGCTTTCTTT. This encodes CASSGRDRGNTEAFF.

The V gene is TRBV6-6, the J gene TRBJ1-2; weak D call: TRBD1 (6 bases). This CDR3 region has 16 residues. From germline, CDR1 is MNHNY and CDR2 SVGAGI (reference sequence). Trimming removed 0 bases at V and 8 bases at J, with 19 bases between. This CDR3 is CASSYSRGGLGIGYTF. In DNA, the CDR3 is TGTGCCAGCAGTTACTCTAGGGGGGGTTTAGGTATAGGCTACACCTTC.

This CDR3 is CSVPPGTEAFF. Here the CDR3 DNA reads TGCAGCGTCCCCCCAGGCACTGAAGCTTTCTTT. The gene calls are TRBV29-1 and TRBJ1-1; D call uncertain. The CDR3 extends over 11 amino acids. The germline CDR1 and CDR2 sequences are SQVTM and ANQGSEA. Trimming removed 6 bases from V and 4 bases from J, with 9 bases in between.

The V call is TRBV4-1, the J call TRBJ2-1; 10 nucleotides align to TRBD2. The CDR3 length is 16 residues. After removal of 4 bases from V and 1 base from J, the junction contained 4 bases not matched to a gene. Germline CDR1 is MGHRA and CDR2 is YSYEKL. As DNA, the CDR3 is TGCGCCAGCAGCCGAGAAGCGGGAGGGTCCTACAATGAGCAGTTCTTC. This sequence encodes CASSREAGGSYNEQFF.